One sample yielded the 27 T cell receptor beta chains listed below, sequenced in a study of blood T cell repertoires in COVID-19. The repertoire was sequenced with immunoSEQ multiplex PCR; TCRdb's copy has only in-frame clones and lacks some. The data contain about 300,000 clones, about 85% of them seen just once; the ten biggest clones take up under 6%. Material for sequencing was PBMCs or T cells enriched from blood (not recorded which). The receptors come from a young woman who had recovered from COVID-19.

The gene calls are TRBV7-2 and TRBJ1-4; tentative D call: TRBD1 (5 bases). The V end lost 2 bases, the J end lost 7 bases, and 8 bases lay between the germline ends. CDR3 length equals 13 residues. Per germline, CDR1 SGHTA and CDR2 FQGNSA. Here the CDR3 reads CASSLQGFEKLFF. CDR3 nucleotide sequence: TGTGCCAGCAGCTTACAGGGTTTTGAAAAACTGTTTTTT.

The chain uses TRBV5-1 and TRBJ1-1; D perhaps matches TRBD1 (5 bases). The CDR3 contains 13 residues. Per germline, CDR1 SGHRS and CDR2 YFSETQ. V was pared by 4 bases and J by 4 bases, with 11 bases between. CDR3 coding DNA: TGCGCCAGCAGCCAGTGGACAATCACTGAAGCTTTCTTT. It specifies CASSQWTITEAFF.

The chain is built from TRBV5-4 and TRBJ2-3; D uncertain. CDR1 is SGHNT and CDR2 is YYREEE in the germline V gene (reference sequence). This CDR3 has 15 residues. V lost 0 bases and J lost 6, with 14 bases in between. The CDR3 region is CASSLAFAQVDTQYF. CDR3 coding DNA: TGTGCCAGCAGCTTGGCCTTTGCCCAGGTGGATACGCAGTATTTT.

This chain uses TRBV7-2 with TRBJ1-1; a weak D match, TRBD1 (6 bases). This CDR3 is 16 amino acids long. Germline CDR1 and CDR2: SGHTA and FQGNSA. V was trimmed by 4 bases and J by 0 bases, leaving 15 bases between them. The CDR3 is CASSSPDRSMNTEAFF. DNA for the CDR3: TGTGCCAGCAGCTCGCCAGACAGGAGCATGAACACTGAAGCTTTCTTT.

This chain uses TRBV6-5 with TRBJ2-7; D is uncertain. Germline assignment: CDR1 MNHEY and CDR2 SVGAGI. V dropped 6 bases and J dropped 3 bases, with 18 bases sitting between them. The CDR3 loop spans 15 amino acids. DNA for the CDR3: TGTGCCAGCAGCACAGACGTAGGTCCCCTCTACGAGCAGTACTTC. Translation: CASSTDVGPLYEQYF.

The chain is built from TRBV6-5 and TRBJ1-5; D perhaps matches TRBD1 (6 bases). V shed 2 bases and J shed 3 bases, with 8 bases lying between them. Germline-derived CDR1 and CDR2 are MNHEY and SVGAGI. CDR3 length equals 14 residues. CDR3 sequence reads: CASSYRDNNQPQHF. The CDR3 DNA follows: TGTGCCAGCAGTTACCGGGACAACAATCAGCCCCAGCATTTT.

This chain connects TRBV5-4 to TRBJ2-1; 11 bases are a match to TRBD2. This CDR3 comprises 16 residues. CDR1 and CDR2 from the germline V gene are SGHNT and YYREEE (reference sequence). J lost 6 bases, V lost 4 bases, and 9 bases had no gene match. The CDR3 protein is CASSDSGGAYINEQFF. The DNA of the CDR3 is TGTGCCAGCAGCGATAGCGGGGGGGCCTATATCAATGAGCAGTTCTTC.

The V and J genes are TRBV19 and TRBJ1-2; TRBD1 aligns across 10 bases. V lost 4 bases, J lost 3 bases, and 5 bases stayed unmatched. Looked up from germline, CDR1 is LNHDA and CDR2 is SQIVND (reference sequence). The CDR3 contains 15 residues. Here the CDR3 DNA reads TGTGCCAGTAGTACCCGGGACAGGGGCCACTATGGCTACACCTTC. It is translated as CASSTRDRGHYGYTF.

The gene calls are TRBV19 and TRBJ1-4; a weak D match, TRBD1 (5 bases). The V gene lost 3 bases and the J gene lost 7 bases, with 15 bases spanning the gap. Germline CDR1 LNHDA, CDR2 SQIVND (reference sequence). The CDR3 consists of 15 residues. The CDR3 region is CASSMGQGPREKLFF. The DNA of the CDR3 is TGTGCCAGTAGTATGGGGCAGGGCCCGCGTGAAAAACTGTTTTTT.

The chain recombines TRBV27 with TRBJ2-7; the match to TRBD1 covers 7 bases. The CDR3 covers 13 residues. The V gene end was trimmed by 5 bases and the J gene end by 7 bases; junction bases not matched to a gene: 8. Germline V gives CDR1 MNHEY, CDR2 SMNVEV (reference sequence). The chain's CDR3 is CASSAWTGSEQYF. Written as DNA, the CDR3 is TGTGCCAGCAGTGCATGGACAGGATCGGAGCAGTACTTC.

In this sample, this clone turned up a few times. Here the CDR3 reads CASSPRDRGDEQYF. CDR3 DNA: TGTGCCAGCAGCCCCCGGGACAGGGGGGACGAGCAGTACTTC. The genes are TRBV5-4 and TRBJ2-7; TRBD1 matches 11 bases. V was pared by 4 bases and J by 5 bases, with 5 bases of the junction left unmatched. Germline CDR1 SGHNT, CDR2 YYREEE (reference sequence). This CDR3 region has 14 residues.

A note on this clone: The junction departs from the called germline gene at one end, perhaps through a read error. V usage is TRBV7-3 and J usage is TRBJ1-2; D uncertain. The CDR3 sequence is 9 residues long. Germline V CDR1 and CDR2: SGHTA, FQGTGA. This CDR3 is CASSQSHRF. CDR3 bases: TGTGCCAGCAGCCAGTCCCACCGCTTC.

This clone was detected only a few times. The rearrangement links TRBV6-1 to TRBJ1-2, with D maybe TRBD1 (6 bases). In germline, CDR1 is MNHNS, CDR2 SASEGT. This CDR3 contains 18 residues. V was trimmed by 4 bases and J by 0 bases, leaving 21 bases between them. As DNA, the CDR3 is TGTGCCAGCAGTGTATTTTGGAGCAGGGGTAAAGCTAACTATGGCTACACCTTC. This encodes CASSVFWSRGKANYGYTF.

This clone was observed a few times. This chain connects TRBV11-1 to TRBJ2-7, with 8 bases aligning to TRBD1. Germline lookup yields CDR1 SGHAT and CDR2 FQDESV (reference sequence). The trim removed 3 bases at V and 2 bases at J, leaving 6 bases unmatched. The CDR3 spans 15 residues. As DNA, the CDR3 is TGTGCCAGCAGCTTTTCGCCAGGGGGCACCTACGAGCAGTACTTC. Its translation: CASSFSPGGTYEQYF.

The V and J genes are TRBV30 and TRBJ1-5; 9 bases fit TRBD1. This CDR3 has 14 amino acids. CDR1 and CDR2 from the germline V gene are GTSNPN and SVGIG (reference sequence). The ends lost 5 bases at V and 7 bases at J; junction bases unmatched: 9. The CDR3 loop is CAWSRTGARQPQHF. CDR3 sequence (DNA): TGTGCCTGGTCGCGGACAGGGGCGAGGCAGCCCCAGCATTTT.

The J gene is TRBJ1-2, the V gene TRBV18, with no clear D. This CDR3 has 15 amino acids. Trimming took off 4 bases at V and 3 bases at J, with 15 bases between the two ends. In germline, CDR1 is KGHSH, CDR2 LQKENI. CDR3 DNA sequence: TGTGCCAGCTCACAGCTCAGTGGTGGAGACTATGGCTACACCTTC. Its translation: CASSQLSGGDYGYTF.

The rearrangement joins TRBV5-6 to TRBJ2-7; maybe TRBD2 (6 bases). CDR1 is SGHDT and CDR2 is YYEEEE in the germline V gene. Deletions cut 2 bases from V and 3 bases from J, with 12 bases between. The CDR3 runs to 14 residues. CDR3 nucleotides: TGTGCCAGCAGCTTAGGCCAGGGACTCTACGAGCAGTACTTC. Encoded protein: CASSLGQGLYEQYF.

The J gene is TRBJ1-3, the V gene TRBV7-9; TRBD1 matches 9 bases. Trimming took 1 base from V and 3 from J; bases not matched to a gene: 7. Germline CDR1 is SEHNR and CDR2 is FQNEAQ (reference sequence). There are 17 residues in the CDR3. The DNA of the CDR3 is TGTGCCAGCAGCTTAGGACCACAGGGGGCACTTGGAAACACCATATATTTT. This encodes CASSLGPQGALGNTIYF.

The chain employs TRBV7-9 and TRBJ1-4; no definite D call. Germline loops: CDR1 SEHNR, CDR2 FQNEAQ (reference sequence). The CDR3 is 16 amino acids. V was trimmed by 1 base and J by 8 bases, leaving 17 bases between them. CDR3 amino acids: CASSLDFRSAFEKLFF. The CDR3 DNA follows: TGTGCCAGCAGCTTAGACTTTAGGAGCGCATTCGAAAAACTGTTTTTT.

The gene calls are TRBV30 and TRBJ1-2; no clear D. The length of the CDR3 is 14 residues. In germline, CDR1 is GTSNPN, CDR2 SVGIG (reference sequence). V was trimmed by 1 base and J by 4 bases, leaving 13 bases between them. The CDR3 DNA reads TGTGCCTGGAGTGACTCGGGGTTTGGCTATGGCTACACCTTC. It translates to CAWSDSGFGYGYTF.

This sequence joins TRBV11-3 and TRBJ1-1, with 7 bases fitting TRBD1. Germline V gene sequence: CDR1 SGHNT, CDR2 YENEEA. The V gene end was trimmed by 4 bases and the J gene end by 1 base; junction bases not matched to a gene: 3. The CDR3 sequence is 14 residues long. The CDR3 protein is CASSSAGGNTEAFF. The DNA of the CDR3 is TGTGCCAGCAGCTCTGCAGGGGGGAACACTGAAGCTTTCTTT.

The rearrangement joins TRBV6-2 or TRBV6-3 to TRBJ2-2; no reliable D call. The CDR3 runs 18 residues. Trimming cost V 0 bases and J 8 bases, with 22 bases left between them. CDR1 MNHEY and CDR2 SVGEGT come from the germline V gene. CDR3 in amino acids: CASSYSKSQISRVGELFF. Here the CDR3 DNA reads TGTGCCAGCAGTTACTCGAAGTCACAGATCAGCCGAGTAGGGGAGCTGTTTTTT.

The rearrangement joins TRBV6-2 or TRBV6-3 to TRBJ2-4; D remains unclear. Germline V gene lookup returns CDR1 MNHEY and CDR2 SVGEGT. The length of the CDR3 is 14 residues. The germline V and J ends were trimmed by 5 bases and 2 bases, with 10 bases remaining between them. The CDR3, as DNA: TGTGCCAGCAGTCTGACACGGTCCAAAAACATTCAGTACTTC. Translating gives CASSLTRSKNIQYF.

The chain combines TRBV4-2 with TRBJ2-2, with D possibly matching TRBD1 (6 bases). V was pared by 0 bases and J by 0 bases, with 11 bases between. Germline CDR1 reads LGHNA; CDR2 reads YNFKEQ. The CDR3 has 17 residues. The CDR3 DNA sequence: TGTGCCAGCAGCCAAGATATGGGGACAACGAACACCGGGGAGCTGTTTTTT. It translates to CASSQDMGTTNTGELFF.

This rearrangement joins TRBV6-2 or TRBV6-3 to TRBJ1-4, with TRBD1 matching 7 bases. Germline lookup yields CDR1 MNHEY and CDR2 SVGEGT. The CDR3 sequence is 14 residues long. With V trimmed by 6 bases and J by 3 bases, 4 bases remained unmatched. The CDR3 loop is CASSPGTANEKLFF. The DNA of the CDR3 is TGTGCCAGCAGCCCCGGGACAGCTAATGAAAAACTGTTTTTT.

Only one count was recorded for this clone. This chain uses TRBV18 with TRBJ1-3; TRBD1 is a possible D gene (5 bases). The CDR3 sequence is 13 residues long. Germline CDR1 reads KGHSH; CDR2 reads LQKENI. Deletions cut 6 bases from V and 4 bases from J, with 10 bases between. CDR3 sequence (DNA): TGTGCCAGCTCCCCGGCAGGGGGAAACACCATATATTTT. Amino acids: CASSPAGGNTIYF.

The rearrangement joins TRBV5-4 to TRBJ2-5; a possible D gene is TRBD1 (5 bases). The CDR3 is 13 amino acids. CDR1 and CDR2 (germline): SGHNT, YYREEE (reference sequence). The germline V and J ends were trimmed by 4 bases and 5 bases, with 12 bases remaining between them. The CDR3 sequence: CASSPGPGETQYF. In DNA form, the CDR3 reads TGTGCCAGCAGCCCCGGGCCAGGGGAGACCCAGTACTTC.